The next 5 T cell receptor beta chains were all read from a single sample in a study of human T cells and chemical hapten exposure (dated by TCRdb to 2020 to 2023). Sample time point, as interpreted from the label and publication: patch test 1, 2 weeks after DPC sensitization. This sample's treatment or condition label indicates: therapeutic diphenylcyclopropenone sensitization with weekly scalp DPC. Library preparation used RACE. Sequencing was performed on a NextSeq 500. TCRdb took the public reads, trimmed them with fastp at Q25, ran MiXCR for clone calling and kept in-frame beta chains. Duplicate CDR3 protein sequences are folded into a single record with the most common DNA and genes. The sample records tens of thousands of distinct CDR3 sequences, around 9.5% of which are singletons. Clones ranked in the top ten supply about 3.1% of the sample. This specimen consisted of whole blood, obtained in connection with sensitization to the hapten diphenylcyclopropenone (DPC). These receptors all come from a woman aged 40 to 50 with alopecia areata. Some clones in this sample may be carry-over from other donors' samples.

In this sample, this clonotype turned up a few times. The chain recombines TRBV11-2 with TRBJ1-2; D is possibly TRBD1 (6 bases). Trimming left V 5 bases short and J 1 base short, with 14 bases between. Germline V gene data show CDR1 as SGHAT and CDR2 as FQNNGV. The CDR3 runs to 15 residues. The CDR3 DNA reads TGTGCCAGCAGCCTCCGGGACACGAGTAACTATGGCTACACCTTC. This translates into CASSLRDTSNYGYTF.

The table lists this clonotype with many counts. The rearrangement links TRBV9 to TRBJ2-1; D is possibly TRBD1 (6 bases). The length of the CDR3 is 13 residues. Trimming took off 7 bases at V and 3 bases at J, with 11 bases between the two ends. Per germline, CDR1 SGDLS and CDR2 YYNGEE. CDR3: CASSDRSYNEQFF. DNA for the CDR3: TGTGCCAGCTCCGACAGGAGCTACAATGAGCAGTTCTTC. The full variable domain, with the rest looked up from reference TRBV9 and TRBJ2-1, is DSGVTQTPKHLITATGQRVTLRCSPRSGDLSVYWYQQSLDQGLQFLIQYYNGEERAKGNILERFSAQQFPDLHSELNLSSLELGDSALYFCASSDRSYNEQFFGPGTRLTVL.

This clonotype was seen a handful of times. V usage is TRBV7-2 and J usage is TRBJ1-4; no definite D call. Germline V CDR1 and CDR2: SGHTA, FQGNSA. Trimming cost V 7 bases and J 8 bases, with 17 bases left between them. The CDR3 covers 14 residues. CDR3 amino acids: CASTQTTPREKLFF. CDR3 nucleotides: TGTGCCAGCACCCAGACTACTCCCAGGGAAAAACTGTTTTTT.

The CDR3 here is CASKGQGDIQYF. CDR3 DNA sequence: TGTGCCAGCAAGGGGCAGGGTGACATTCAGTACTTC. V gene TRBV6-1 combines with J gene TRBJ2-4; D is possibly TRBD1 (5 bases). CDR1 is MNHNS, CDR2 SASEGT, per germline. The CDR3 consists of 12 residues. V lost 7 bases to trimming and J lost 8 bases, with 12 bases between them.

Ten or more counts support this clonotype. The chain uses TRBV7-9 and TRBJ1-2; possible D gene TRBD1, 6 bases. Germline loops: CDR1 SEHNR, CDR2 FQNEAQ (reference sequence). There are 15 residues in the CDR3. V dropped 1 base and J dropped 4 bases, with 13 bases sitting between them. The CDR3 DNA sequence: TGTGCCAGCAGCTTAGGAATCCGGGACACCTATGGCTACACCTTC. Amino acid sequence: CASSLGIRDTYGYTF.